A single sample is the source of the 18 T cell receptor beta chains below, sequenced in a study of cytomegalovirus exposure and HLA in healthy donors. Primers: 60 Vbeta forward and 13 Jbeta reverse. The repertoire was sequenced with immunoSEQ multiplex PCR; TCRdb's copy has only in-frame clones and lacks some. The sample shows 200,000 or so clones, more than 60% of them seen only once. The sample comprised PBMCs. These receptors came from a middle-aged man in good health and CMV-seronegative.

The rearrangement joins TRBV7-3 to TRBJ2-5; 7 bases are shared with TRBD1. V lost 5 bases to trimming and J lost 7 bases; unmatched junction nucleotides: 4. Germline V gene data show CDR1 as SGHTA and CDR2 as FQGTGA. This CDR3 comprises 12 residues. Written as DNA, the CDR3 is TGTGCCAGCAGCACAGGGGATGGGACCCAGTACTTC. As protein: CASSTGDGTQYF.

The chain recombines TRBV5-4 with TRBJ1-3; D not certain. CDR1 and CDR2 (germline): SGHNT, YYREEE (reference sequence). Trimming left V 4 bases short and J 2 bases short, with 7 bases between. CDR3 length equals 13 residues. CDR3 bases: TGTGCCAGCAGCCTTAATACTGGAAACACCATATATTTT. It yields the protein CASSLNTGNTIYF.

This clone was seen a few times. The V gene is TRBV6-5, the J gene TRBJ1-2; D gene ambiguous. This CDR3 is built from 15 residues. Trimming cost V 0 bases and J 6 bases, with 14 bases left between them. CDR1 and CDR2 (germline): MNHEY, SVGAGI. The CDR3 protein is CASSYSLISGDGYTF. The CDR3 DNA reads TGTGCCAGCAGTTACTCGTTGATTTCGGGAGATGGCTACACCTTC.

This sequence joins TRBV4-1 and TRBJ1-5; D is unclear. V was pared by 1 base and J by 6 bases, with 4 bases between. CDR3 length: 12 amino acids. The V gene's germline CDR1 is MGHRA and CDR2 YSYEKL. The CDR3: CASSQGSQPQHF. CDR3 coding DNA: TGCGCCAGCAGCCAAGGCAGTCAGCCCCAGCATTTT.

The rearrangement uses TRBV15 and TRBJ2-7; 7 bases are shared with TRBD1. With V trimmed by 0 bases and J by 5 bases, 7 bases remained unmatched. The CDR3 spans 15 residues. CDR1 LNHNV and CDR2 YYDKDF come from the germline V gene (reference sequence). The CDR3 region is CATSRDYGQGDEQYF. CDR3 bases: TGTGCCACCAGCAGAGATTACGGCCAGGGGGACGAGCAGTACTTC.

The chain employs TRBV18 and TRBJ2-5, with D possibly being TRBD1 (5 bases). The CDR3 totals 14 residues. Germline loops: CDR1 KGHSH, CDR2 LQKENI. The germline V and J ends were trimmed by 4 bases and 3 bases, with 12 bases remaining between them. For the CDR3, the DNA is TGTGCCAGCTCACTTTCTCAGGGTGAAGAGACCCAGTACTTC. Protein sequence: CASSLSQGEETQYF.

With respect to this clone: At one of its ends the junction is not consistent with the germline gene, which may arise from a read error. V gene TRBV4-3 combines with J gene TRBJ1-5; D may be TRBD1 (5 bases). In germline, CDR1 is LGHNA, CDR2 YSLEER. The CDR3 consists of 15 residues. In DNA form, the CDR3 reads TGCTCCAGCAGCCAAGATACGCAGGGTCCCCAGCCCCAGCATTTT. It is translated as CSSSQDTQGPQPQHF.

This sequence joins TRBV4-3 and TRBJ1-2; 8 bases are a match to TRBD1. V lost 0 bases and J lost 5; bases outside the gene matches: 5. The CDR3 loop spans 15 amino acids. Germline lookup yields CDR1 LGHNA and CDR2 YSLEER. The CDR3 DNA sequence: TGCGCCAGCAGCCAAGACTCCAGGGGGCCATATGGCTACACCTTC. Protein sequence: CASSQDSRGPYGYTF.

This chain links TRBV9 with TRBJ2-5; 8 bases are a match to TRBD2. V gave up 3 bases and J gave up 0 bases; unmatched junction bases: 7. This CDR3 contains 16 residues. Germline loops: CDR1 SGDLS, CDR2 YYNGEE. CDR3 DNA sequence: TGTGCCAGCAGCGGAACCTTAGCGGGGAACCAAGAGACCCAGTACTTC. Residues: CASSGTLAGNQETQYF.

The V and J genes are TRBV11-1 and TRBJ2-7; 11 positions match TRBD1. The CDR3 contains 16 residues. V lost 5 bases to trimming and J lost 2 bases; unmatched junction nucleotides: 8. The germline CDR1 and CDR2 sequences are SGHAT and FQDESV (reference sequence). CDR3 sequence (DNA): TGTGCCAGCAGCCGACCTCCGGGACAGGGGGCCTACGAGCAGTACTTC. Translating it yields CASSRPPGQGAYEQYF.

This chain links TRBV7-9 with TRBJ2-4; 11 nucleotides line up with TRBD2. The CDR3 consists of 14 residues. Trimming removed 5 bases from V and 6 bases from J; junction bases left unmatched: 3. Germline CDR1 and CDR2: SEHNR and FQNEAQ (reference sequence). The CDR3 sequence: CASSPLAGANIQYF. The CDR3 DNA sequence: TGTGCCAGCAGCCCACTAGCGGGAGCAAACATTCAGTACTTC.

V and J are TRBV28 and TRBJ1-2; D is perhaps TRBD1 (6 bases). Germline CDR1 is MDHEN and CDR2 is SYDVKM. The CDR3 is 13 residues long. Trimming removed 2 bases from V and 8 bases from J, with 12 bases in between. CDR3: CASSLEGERGYTF. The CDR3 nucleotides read TGTGCCAGCAGTTTAGAGGGGGAGAGAGGCTACACCTTC.

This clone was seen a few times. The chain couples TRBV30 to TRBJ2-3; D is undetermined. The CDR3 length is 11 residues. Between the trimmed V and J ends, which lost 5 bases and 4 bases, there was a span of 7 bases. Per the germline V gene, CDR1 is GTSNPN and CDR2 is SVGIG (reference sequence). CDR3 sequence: CAWGPSDTQYF. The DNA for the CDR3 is TGTGCCTGGGGGCCCTCAGATACGCAGTATTTT. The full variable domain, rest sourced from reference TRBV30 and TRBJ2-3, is SQTIHQWPATLVQPVGSPLSLECTVEGTSNPNLYWYRQAAGRGLQLLFYSVGIGQISSEVPQNLSASRPQDRQFILSSKKLLLSDSGFYLCAWGPSDTQYFGPGTRLTVL.

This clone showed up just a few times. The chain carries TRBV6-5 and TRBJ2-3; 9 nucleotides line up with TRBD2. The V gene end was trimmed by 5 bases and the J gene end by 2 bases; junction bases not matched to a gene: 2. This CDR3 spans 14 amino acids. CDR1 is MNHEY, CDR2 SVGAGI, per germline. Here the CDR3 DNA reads TGTGCCAGCAGTAGGACTAGCGCCACAGATACGCAGTATTTT. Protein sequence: CASSRTSATDTQYF.

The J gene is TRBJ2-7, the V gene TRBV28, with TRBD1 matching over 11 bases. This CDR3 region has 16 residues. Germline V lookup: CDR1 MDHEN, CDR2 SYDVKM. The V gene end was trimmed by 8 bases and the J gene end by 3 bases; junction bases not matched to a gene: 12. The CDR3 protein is CASPPGGTGGNYEQYF. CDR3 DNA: TGTGCCAGCCCGCCAGGGGGGACAGGGGGTAACTACGAGCAGTACTTC.

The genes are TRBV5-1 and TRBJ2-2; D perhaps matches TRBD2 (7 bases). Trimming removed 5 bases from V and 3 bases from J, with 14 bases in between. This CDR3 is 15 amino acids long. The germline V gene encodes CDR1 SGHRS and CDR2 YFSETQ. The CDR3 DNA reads TGCGCCAGCAGGCGGGCGGGGGCGGACACCGGGGAGCTGTTTTTT. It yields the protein CASRRAGADTGELFF.

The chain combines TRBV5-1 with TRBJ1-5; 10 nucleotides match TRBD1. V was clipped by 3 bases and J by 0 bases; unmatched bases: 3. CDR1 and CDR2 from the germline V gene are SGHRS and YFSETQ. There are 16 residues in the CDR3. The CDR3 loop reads CASSSDRGYSNQPQHF. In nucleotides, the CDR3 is TGCGCCAGCAGCTCGGACAGGGGGTATAGCAATCAGCCCCAGCATTTT.

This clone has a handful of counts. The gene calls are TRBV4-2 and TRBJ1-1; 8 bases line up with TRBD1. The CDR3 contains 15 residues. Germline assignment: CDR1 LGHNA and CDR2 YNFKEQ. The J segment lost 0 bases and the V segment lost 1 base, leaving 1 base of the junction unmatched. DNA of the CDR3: TGTGCCAGCAGCCAAGGACAGGGGATGAACACTGAAGCTTTCTTT. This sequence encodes CASSQGQGMNTEAFF.